The next 29 T cell receptor beta chains were all read from a single sample in a study of control samples from healthy donors and cancer patients. Data came from immunoSEQ multiplex PCR; TCRdb stores just in-frame clones and leaves some out. This sample has 90,000 to 100,000 clones; around three quarters occur once, and the top ten carry under 12%. Material for sequencing was blood. These receptors originate from a woman under 40 in good health.

The gene calls are TRBV6-6 and TRBJ2-7; tentatively, D is TRBD1 or TRBD2 (5 bases each). Germline loops: CDR1 MNHNY, CDR2 SVGAGI (reference sequence). The V end was cut by 5 bases, the J end by 1 base, with 21 bases between. The CDR3 extends over 17 amino acids. CDR3 region: CASSQLWSGTASYEQYF. DNA of the CDR3: TGTGCCAGCAGTCAGTTATGGTCCGGGACCGCTTCCTACGAGCAGTACTTC.

The V call is TRBV6-6, the J call TRBJ2-7; 8 nucleotides line up with TRBD1. In germline, CDR1 is MNHNY, CDR2 SVGAGI (reference sequence). The CDR3 runs 15 residues. V dropped 5 bases and J dropped 6; count of bases not matched to a gene: 12. The CDR3 reads CASSGVGQGSAEQYF. CDR3 coding DNA: TGTGCCAGCAGTGGCGTTGGACAGGGCTCAGCCGAGCAGTACTTC.

V usage is TRBV3-1 (or the pseudogene TRBV3-2) and J usage is TRBJ2-5; 12 nucleotides align to TRBD2. Germline loops: CDR1 LGHDT, CDR2 YNNKEL (reference sequence). The CDR3 spans 18 residues. With V trimmed by 5 bases and J by 2 bases, 12 bases remained unmatched. The CDR3 region has the DNA TGTGCCAGCAGCTTAGGGGCGCTAGCGGGGGGGACGCAAGAGACCCAGTACTTC. This sequence encodes CASSLGALAGGTQETQYF.

This sequence joins TRBV19 and TRBJ1-5, with D perhaps matching TRBD1 (5 bases). Germline V gives CDR1 LNHDA, CDR2 SQIVND (reference sequence). The CDR3 is made up of 14 amino acids. Trimming pared 3 bases from V and 7 bases from J, leaving 13 bases between. The CDR3 sequence: CASSIETATQPQHF. Written as DNA, the CDR3 is TGTGCCAGTAGTATTGAGACAGCGACCCAGCCCCAGCATTTT. The whole variable domain, filled in from reference TRBV19 and TRBJ1-5, reads DGGITQSPKYLFRKEGQNVTLSCEQNLNHDAMYWYRQDPGQGLRLIYYSQIVNDFQKGDIAEGYSVSREKKESFPLTVTSAQKNPTAFYLCASSIETATQPQHFGDGTRLSIL.

This clone was observed a few times. The rearrangement links TRBV7-2 to TRBJ1-1; TRBD1 might be the D (5 bases). The CDR3 runs 15 residues. Looked up from germline, CDR1 is SGHTA and CDR2 is FQGNSA. Trimming removed 5 bases at V and 2 bases at J, with 15 bases between. CDR3 bases: TGTGCCAGCAGCCCGCGGGGGGGGAGAAACACTGAAGCTTTCTTT. As protein: CASSPRGGRNTEAFF.

The chain carries TRBV2 and TRBJ1-5, with D perhaps matching TRBD1 (5 bases). Germline values: CDR1 SNHLY, CDR2 FYNNEI. This CDR3 is 16 amino acids long. V was shortened by 3 bases and J by 3 bases, with 15 bases between the two germline ends. CDR3 residues: CASSEGRSGYNQPQHF. CDR3 bases: TGTGCCAGCAGTGAGGGTCGTTCAGGGTACAATCAGCCCCAGCATTTT.

The CDR3: CASSFGQAAPTYEQYF. Written as DNA, the CDR3 is TGTGCCAGCAGCTTTGGACAGGCAGCTCCTACCTACGAGCAGTACTTC. The V call is TRBV5-6, the J call TRBJ2-7, with 7 positions matching TRBD1. The CDR3 extends over 16 amino acids. With V trimmed by 2 bases and J by 2 bases, 10 bases remained unmatched. The germline CDR1 and CDR2 sequences are SGHDT and YYEEEE.

The chain combines TRBV6-5 with TRBJ1-5; the D is unclear. Germline CDR1 reads MNHEY; CDR2 reads SVGAGI. CDR3 length equals 13 residues. V gave up 6 bases and J gave up 5 bases, with 11 bases separating them. CDR3 loop: CASRQSSDQPQHF. The CDR3 bases are TGTGCCAGCAGGCAGTCCAGCGATCAGCCCCAGCATTTT.

A single count supports this clone. This chain connects TRBV12-3 or TRBV12-4 to TRBJ1-1; D is uncertain. The CDR3 is 12 residues long. Between the trimmed V and J ends, which lost 3 bases and 4 bases, there was a span of 6 bases. The chain's CDR3 is CASSFGRTEAFF. CDR3 bases: TGTGCCAGCAGTTTCGGGCGCACTGAAGCTTTCTTT.

The V and J genes are TRBV11-2 and TRBJ2-1; 8 nucleotides align to TRBD2. CDR3 length: 19 amino acids. The germline V gene encodes CDR1 SGHAT and CDR2 FQNNGV. V was pared by 2 bases and J by 0 bases, with 12 bases of the junction left unmatched. DNA for the CDR3: TGTGCCAGCAGCTTAATGGGCCGAACAAGCGGGAGCTCCTACAATGAGCAGTTCTTC. This codes for CASSLMGRTSGSSYNEQFF.

V and J are TRBV19 and TRBJ1-3; D gene uncertain. The CDR3 has 15 residues. V was shortened by 3 bases and J by 0 bases, with 9 bases between the two germline ends. Germline assignment: CDR1 LNHDA and CDR2 SQIVND (reference sequence). CDR3 residues: CASSMNRNSGNTIYF. CDR3 sequence (DNA): TGTGCCAGTAGTATGAACAGAAACTCTGGAAACACCATATATTTT.

This clone was seen once. At the DNA level, this CDR3 is encoded by other sequences in the same sample as well. The chain is built from TRBV7-2 and TRBJ2-3; 8 positions match TRBD2. The length of the CDR3 is 17 residues. Germline lookup yields CDR1 SGHTA and CDR2 FQGNSA. V was clipped by 1 base and J by 11 bases; unmatched bases: 17. CDR3 DNA: TGTGCCAGCAGCTTAGGTGGGAGCGGGGGTCTCAGGAGGGGGCAGTATTTT. Translation gives CASSLGGSGGLRRGQYF.

This clone has only a few counts. The chain employs TRBV12-3 or TRBV12-4 and TRBJ2-3; unclear D gene. The germline V and J ends were trimmed by 5 bases and 7 bases, with 7 bases remaining between them. This CDR3 region has 11 residues. Here the CDR3 reads CASSPGNTQYF. DNA for the CDR3: TGTGCCAGCAGTCCCGGTAATACGCAGTATTTT.

A remark on this clone: Sequence at one end of the junction differs from germline and may be a read error. The chain links TRBV7-7 to TRBJ2-5; D may be TRBD1 (6 bases). CDR1 SSHAT and CDR2 FNYEAQ come from the germline V gene (reference sequence). CDR3 length: 15 amino acids. CDR3 DNA sequence: TGTGCTAGCAGTACAATGGACAGAAGGGGAGAGACCCAGTACTTC. Protein: CASSTMDRRGETQYF.

The rearrangement joins TRBV19 to TRBJ1-5, with 7 bases aligning to TRBD1. Germline V gene sequence: CDR1 LNHDA, CDR2 SQIVND (reference sequence). The CDR3 contains 17 residues. V was pared by 6 bases and J by 2 bases, with 13 bases of the junction left unmatched. This CDR3 is CASRPGQWTTGNQPQHF. The CDR3 DNA reads as TGTGCCAGTAGACCGGGACAGTGGACAACAGGCAATCAGCCCCAGCATTTT.

The chain employs TRBV7-6 and TRBJ2-1; the match to TRBD2 covers 11 bases. With V trimmed by 1 base and J by 5 bases, 13 bases remained unmatched. CDR3 length: 19 residues. CDR1 and CDR2 (germline): SGHVS, FNYEAQ. The CDR3 here is CASSLGVLAGDRGDNEQFF. CDR3 in DNA: TGTGCCAGCAGCTTAGGTGTACTAGCGGGGGATAGAGGGGACAATGAGCAGTTCTTC.

The chain links TRBV5-5 to TRBJ2-2; TRBD1 is a possible D gene (6 bases). The germline V gene encodes CDR1 SGHKS and CDR2 YYEKEE (reference sequence). V dropped 0 bases and J dropped 0 bases, with 6 bases sitting between them. The CDR3 is made up of 15 amino acids. This CDR3 reads CASSLDRANTGELFF. The CDR3 nucleotides are TGTGCCAGCAGCTTGGACAGGGCGAACACCGGGGAGCTGTTTTTT.

This clone has a handful of counts. The rearrangement links TRBV2 to TRBJ2-7, with 8 bases lining up with TRBD1. Losses at the gene ends were 11 bases for V and 5 bases for J; bases not matched to a gene: 8. Germline V gene data show CDR1 as SNHLY and CDR2 as FYNNEI. This CDR3 spans 12 amino acids. The CDR3: CAGEGQVNEQYF. CDR3 nucleotide sequence: TGTGCCGGCGAGGGACAGGTCAACGAGCAGTACTTC. The complete variable domain, with remaining parts taken from reference TRBV2 and TRBJ2-7, reads EPEVTQTPSHQVTQMGQEVILRCVPISNHLYFYWYRQILGQKVEFLVSFYNNEISEKSEIFDDQFSVERPDGSNFTLKIRSTKLEDSAMYFCAGEGQVNEQYFGPGTRLTVT.

V is TRBV5-4 and J is TRBJ2-7, with D uncertain. This CDR3 has 15 residues. CDR1 and CDR2 (germline): SGHNT, YYREEE (reference sequence). Deletions cut 0 bases from V and 0 bases from J, with 10 bases between. CDR3 nucleotides: TGTGCCAGCAGCTTGGTAGGATCCGCCTCCTACGAGCAGTACTTC. Translation: CASSLVGSASYEQYF.

The rearrangement joins TRBV7-8 to TRBJ2-7, with D possibly matching TRBD1 (6 bases). V dropped 5 bases and J dropped 2 bases, with 10 bases sitting between them. The V gene's germline CDR1 is SGHVS and CDR2 FQNEAQ. This CDR3 has 13 residues. The CDR3 sequence: CASSQGGPYEQYF. CDR3 in DNA: TGTGCCAGCAGCCAAGGGGGACCCTACGAGCAGTACTTC.

This clone was counted a few times. The rearrangement links TRBV3-1 (or the pseudogene TRBV3-2) to TRBJ2-3; D not certain. V was pared by 4 bases and J by 0 bases, with 14 bases between. CDR1 is LGHDT and CDR2 is YNNKEL in the germline V gene (reference sequence). The CDR3 spans 16 residues. This chain's CDR3 is CASSPSLSTSTDTQYF. DNA of the CDR3: TGTGCCAGCAGCCCATCTCTCAGTACTAGCACAGATACGCAGTATTTT.

The V call is TRBV11-2, the J call TRBJ1-3; possibly TRBD1 for D (5 bases). The CDR3 spans 14 residues. With 3 bases removed from V and 4 bases from J, the gap between germline ends came to 10 bases. CDR1 and CDR2 from the germline V gene are SGHAT and FQNNGV. Here the CDR3 reads CASSFTRAGNTIYF. The CDR3 nucleotides are TGTGCCAGCAGCTTCACCAGGGCCGGAAACACCATATATTTT.

With regard to this clone: The same CDR3 is also encoded by other DNA sequences in this sample. The chain joins TRBV30 to TRBJ1-4, with TRBD1 matching over 7 bases. CDR1 is GTSNPN, CDR2 SVGIG, per germline (reference sequence). There are 12 residues in the CDR3. V lost 4 bases and J lost 7; bases outside the gene matches: 3. The CDR3 nucleotides are TGTGCCTGGAACAGGGGCGGTGAAAAACTGTTTTTT. This translates into CAWNRGGEKLFF.

This sequence joins TRBV7-2 and TRBJ2-7; 7 nucleotides align to TRBD2. The germline V gene encodes CDR1 SGHTA and CDR2 FQGNSA. V dropped 4 bases and J dropped 3; count of bases not matched to a gene: 9. The CDR3 totals 15 residues. Written as DNA, the CDR3 is TGTGCCAGCAGCTATGGGTTGGGGGGGTTCTACGAGCAGTACTTC. Translating it yields CASSYGLGGFYEQYF. The entire variable domain, with the rest obtained from reference TRBV7-2 and TRBJ2-7, is as follows: GAGVSQSPSNKVTEKGKDVELRCDPISGHTALYWYRQSLGQGLEFLIYFQGNSAPDKSGLPSDRFSAERTGGSVSTLTIQRTQQEDSAVYLCASSYGLGGFYEQYFGPGTRLTVT.

This rearrangement joins TRBV19 to TRBJ2-3; D is ambiguous. The CDR3 consists of 12 residues. CDR1 is LNHDA and CDR2 is SQIVND in the germline V gene (reference sequence). Trimming pared 3 bases from V and 3 bases from J, leaving 4 bases between. Written as DNA, the CDR3 is TGTGCCAGTAGTATTAGGACAGATACGCAGTATTTT. Translating gives CASSIRTDTQYF.

This rearrangement joins TRBV5-6 to TRBJ2-2; D unresolved. Germline V gene lookup returns CDR1 SGHDT and CDR2 YYEEEE. This CDR3 is 13 amino acids long. V lost 2 bases and J lost 6, with 8 bases in between. The chain's CDR3 is CASSLWGSGELFF. The DNA for the CDR3 is TGTGCCAGCAGCTTATGGGGTTCCGGGGAGCTGTTTTTT.

The chain has TRBV7-8 and TRBJ2-3, with TRBD2 matching 12 bases. The CDR3 totals 17 residues. Germline assignment: CDR1 SGHVS and CDR2 FQNEAQ. V was clipped by 2 bases and J by 4 bases; unmatched bases: 7. DNA for the CDR3: TGTGCCAGCAGCTTAACTAGCGGGGGGTGGGTCGCAGATACGCAGTATTTT. Its translation: CASSLTSGGWVADTQYF.

The chain combines TRBV18 with TRBJ2-5, with 9 bases fitting TRBD2. Germline CDR1 is KGHSH and CDR2 is LQKENI. The CDR3 is made up of 15 amino acids. The V segment lost 3 bases and the J segment 6 bases; nucleotides outside the gene matches: 8. As DNA, the CDR3 is TGTGCCAGCTCACCCATGGGCGGGGGGGCCCAGACCCAGTACTTC. Residues: CASSPMGGGAQTQYF.

The gene calls are TRBV6-1 and TRBJ2-6; TRBD1 is a possible D gene (5 bases). There are 15 residues in the CDR3. The V gene lost 3 bases and the J gene lost 0 bases, with 6 bases spanning the gap. Germline-derived CDR1 and CDR2 are MNHNS and SASEGT. The CDR3 nucleotides read TGTGCCAGCAGTGAGACAGACTCTGGGGCCAACGTCCTGACTTTC. Encoded protein: CASSETDSGANVLTF.